This T cell receptor beta chain was identified in a study of T-cell memory formation after mild COVID-19. In the study overall: Largely, TCR clusters stayed within a single donor.

MiXCR, applied by TCRdb to the 5' RACE reads, yields one record per CDR3 protein. The table lists over 350,000 distinct CDR3 sequences, 16% of them singletons. Broader study findings: Shrinking CD4+ clones resided mostly in CM and EM, and CD8+ ones in EMRA.

Germline CDR1 reads SGHRS; CDR2 reads YFSETQ. This CDR3 comprises 13 residues. V shed 3 bases and J shed 7 bases, with 11 bases lying between them. Note on this clonotype: What it binds is not known.

The material sequenced was PBMCs or a T cell subset sorted from them (not recorded which). The receptor comes from a man younger than 35 who had mild COVID-19 (a few samples of this study predate the infection). Cell type and time point are not known. The rearrangement uses TRBV5-1 and TRBJ2-1; the D call may be TRBD1 or TRBD2 (5 bases each). Written as DNA, the CDR3 is TGCGCCAGCAGCTGGGGGAATGGGAATGAGCAGTTCTTC. Its protein product is CASSWGNGNEQFF.